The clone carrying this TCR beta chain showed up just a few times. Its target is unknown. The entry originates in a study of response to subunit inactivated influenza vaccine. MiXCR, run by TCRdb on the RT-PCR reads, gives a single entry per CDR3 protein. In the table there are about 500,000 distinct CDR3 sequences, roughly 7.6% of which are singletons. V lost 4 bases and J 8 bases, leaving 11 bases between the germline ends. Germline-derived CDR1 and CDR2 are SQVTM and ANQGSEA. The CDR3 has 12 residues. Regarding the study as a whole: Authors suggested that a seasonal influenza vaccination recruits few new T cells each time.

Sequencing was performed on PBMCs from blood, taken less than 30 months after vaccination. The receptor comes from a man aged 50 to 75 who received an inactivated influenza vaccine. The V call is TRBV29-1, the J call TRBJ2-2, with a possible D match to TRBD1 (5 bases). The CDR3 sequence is CSVGWGAGELFF. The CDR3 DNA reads TGCAGCGTTGGTTGGGGCGCGGGGGAGCTGTTTTTT.